A single sample gave rise to the 27 T cell receptor beta chains below, sequenced in a study of blood T cells in healthy people across ages (dated by TCRdb to the mid-2010s). Library generation was performed with 5' RACE. The sample was run on an Illumina HiSeq 2500. The second PCR ran for about 6 to 11 cycles and used a J-beta primer mix along with a sample-barcoded 5' primer. TCRdb redid the processing of the public reads, applying fastp at Q25 and MiXCR, and retained in-frame beta chains. Rows merge per CDR3 protein into single entries with the most common DNA and genes. The sample table records 1 million to 1.2 million distinct CDR3 sequences; around two fifths of these occur just once. The ten largest make up under 15% of the sample. The specimen was blood. These receptors all stem from a man younger than 35 in good health.

This clonotype turned up a few times. The rearrangement uses TRBV7-2 and TRBJ2-2, with D possibly being TRBD1 (5 bases). The CDR3 consists of 15 residues. CDR1 is SGHTA and CDR2 is FQGNSA in the germline V gene. V lost 5 bases, J lost 4 bases, and 14 bases lay in between. CDR3 sequence reads: CASSPQGILTGELFF. The CDR3 DNA sequence: TGTGCCAGCAGCCCTCAGGGCATCCTCACCGGGGAGCTGTTTTTT. The entire variable domain, with the rest obtained from reference TRBV7-2 and TRBJ2-2, is as follows: GAGVSQSPSNKVTEKGKDVELRCDPISGHTALYWYRQSLGQGLEFLIYFQGNSAPDKSGLPSDRFSAERTGGSVSTLTIQRTQQEDSAVYLCASSPQGILTGELFFGEGSRLTVL.

The V call is TRBV6-1, the J call TRBJ1-4; TRBD1 is a possible D gene (5 bases). Germline V gives CDR1 MNHNS, CDR2 SASEGT. The CDR3 totals 17 residues. The V end lost 0 bases, the J end lost 4 bases, and 15 bases lay between the germline ends. The DNA of the CDR3 is TGTGCCAGCAGTGAAGCACCGACAGTCCCCGTTAATGAAAAACTGTTTTTT. Protein: CASSEAPTVPVNEKLFF.

The gene calls are TRBV24-1 and TRBJ2-1, with TRBD1 matching over 7 bases. The CDR3 runs 13 residues. Germline V gene lookup returns CDR1 KGHDR and CDR2 SFDVKD. The V and J ends lost 5 bases and 8 bases, in that order; junction bases with no gene match: 5. CDR3 region: CATSVAGGYEQFF. DNA of the CDR3: TGTGCCACCAGTGTTGCAGGGGGTTATGAGCAGTTCTTC.

The J gene is TRBJ1-2, the V gene TRBV6-5; weak D call: TRBD1 (5 bases). CDR3 size: 15 residues. V lost 2 bases, J lost 4 bases, and 14 bases lay in between. Germline CDR1 reads MNHEY; CDR2 reads SVGAGI. The CDR3 DNA is TGTGCCAGCAGTTACAGGGGTCAGGGTTCCTATGGCTACACCTTC. Translated, it gives CASSYRGQGSYGYTF.

The rearrangement links TRBV12-3 or TRBV12-4 to TRBJ1-1; 8 bases map to TRBD1. This CDR3 comprises 15 residues. Trimming at V came to 5 bases and at J to 3 bases, leaving 8 bases not matched to a gene. CDR3 coding DNA: TGTGCCAGCAGTACCCGGACAGGGTCGTACACTGAAGCTTTCTTT. It yields the protein CASSTRTGSYTEAFF.

This chain links TRBV24-1 with TRBJ2-6; the D call may be TRBD1 or TRBD2 (5 bases each). From germline, CDR1 is KGHDR and CDR2 SFDVKD. The CDR3 has 18 residues. With 2 bases removed from V and 0 bases from J, the gap between germline ends came to 13 bases. This CDR3 reads CATSDSRGSYSGANVLTF. The CDR3 DNA sequence: TGTGCCACCAGTGATTCCCGGGGCAGCTACTCTGGGGCCAACGTCCTGACTTTC.

This clonotype was recorded at least ten times. DNA of the CDR3: TGTGCCAGCACCCCCCGAGCGGGGACCTACAATGAGCAGTTCTTC. The encoded protein is CASTPRAGTYNEQFF. The V call is TRBV6-4, the J call TRBJ2-1, with TRBD2 matching over 7 bases. The germline gives CDR1 MRHNA, CDR2 SNTAGT. The CDR3 consists of 15 residues. V lost 7 bases, J lost 2 bases, and 8 bases stayed unmatched.

The chain has TRBV20-1 and TRBJ1-2; 9 bases align to TRBD1. This CDR3 comprises 14 residues. Germline-derived CDR1 and CDR2 are DFQATT and SNEGSKA (reference sequence). V lost 2 bases to trimming and J lost 3 bases; unmatched junction nucleotides: 4. CDR3 coding DNA: TGCAGTGCTAGATTCACAGGGGGCGACTATGGCTACACCTTC. Protein: CSARFTGGDYGYTF.

The chain recombines TRBV7-3 with TRBJ1-1; D possibly corresponds to TRBD1 (6 bases). This CDR3 region has 17 residues. V was pared by 5 bases and J by 0 bases, with 19 bases between. Germline CDR1 SGHTA, CDR2 FQGTGA. The CDR3 DNA sequence: TGTGCCAGCAGCCCTCATGCAACAGGGACTATGAACACTGAAGCTTTCTTT. Translation: CASSPHATGTMNTEAFF. The full variable domain, completed using reference TRBV7-3 and TRBJ1-1, is GAGVSQTPSNKVTEKGKYVELRCDPISGHTALYWYRQSLGQGPEFLIYFQGTGAADDSGLPNDRFFAVRPEGSVSTLKIQRTERGDSAVYLCASSPHATGTMNTEAFFGQGTRLTVV.

This chain links TRBV9 with TRBJ2-1, with TRBD2 as a possible D gene (6 bases). CDR1 SGDLS and CDR2 YYNGEE come from the germline V gene. The CDR3 has 19 residues. V lost 4 bases and J lost 1, with 24 bases in between. DNA of the CDR3: TGTGCCAGCAGCCCCGGGGGTAGTGCATCTTATGGGTCCTACAATGAGCAGTTCTTC. Translating gives CASSPGGSASYGSYNEQFF.

The gene calls are TRBV7-9 and TRBJ2-5; D call uncertain. V dropped 1 base and J dropped 11 bases, with 29 bases sitting between them. Germline lookup yields CDR1 SEHNR and CDR2 FQNEAQ (reference sequence). The CDR3 contains 18 residues. CDR3 in DNA: TGTGCCAGCAGCTTAGAAGGGAAGGTCAGTACGTCCTACAATGAGCAGTACTTC. Amino acids: CASSLEGKVSTSYNEQYF.

This clonotype was seen a handful of times. The chain combines TRBV3-1 with TRBJ2-3, with a possible D match to TRBD2 (5 bases). The V end lost 0 bases, the J end lost 5 bases, and 27 bases lay between the germline ends. The CDR3 runs to 20 residues. The germline V gene encodes CDR1 LGHDT and CDR2 YNNKEL (reference sequence). The CDR3 sequence: CASSQDYFRFGPSRVDTQYF. CDR3 in DNA: TGTGCCAGCAGCCAAGATTATTTCCGGTTCGGACCATCGAGGGTAGATACGCAGTATTTT.

V gene TRBV5-5 combines with J gene TRBJ1-2; the D is unclear. The CDR3 runs to 15 residues. Germline CDR1 SGHKS, CDR2 YYEKEE (reference sequence). V lost 4 bases, J lost 3 bases, and 16 bases lay in between. DNA for the CDR3: TGTGCCAGCAGCCCAGCGGGGTCCACATACTATGGCTACACCTTC. Amino acid sequence: CASSPAGSTYYGYTF.

The chain recombines TRBV20-1 with TRBJ1-2; D gene ambiguous. The V end was cut by 1 base, the J end by 6 bases, with 9 bases between. Germline assignment: CDR1 DFQATT and CDR2 SNEGSKA (reference sequence). There are 12 residues in the CDR3. The CDR3 loop reads CSARVRTDGYTF. The CDR3 DNA follows: TGCAGTGCTAGAGTTCGGACCGATGGCTACACCTTC.

This clonotype was seen once. V usage is TRBV2 and J usage is TRBJ2-5; 15 positions match TRBD2. The DNA end favors TRBJ2-7, so the J call may be wrong. CDR1 SNHLY and CDR2 FYNNEI come from the germline V gene. This CDR3 spans 17 amino acids. CDR3 nucleotides: TGTGCCAGCAGTTGGACTAGCGGGGGGGCTGGTGGATACGAGCAGTACTTC. Translating it yields CASSWTSGGAGGYEQYF.

This chain links TRBV25-1 with TRBJ1-2; D gene ambiguous. V lost 7 bases to trimming and J lost 3 bases, with 12 bases between them. The CDR3 totals 13 residues. The germline V gene encodes CDR1 MGHDK and CDR2 SYGVNS. CDR3 coding DNA: TGTGCCAGCACCTCCCTGGACCACTATGGCTACACCTTC. Translation gives CASTSLDHYGYTF.

The V gene is TRBV3-1, the J gene TRBJ1-4; 7 nucleotides align to TRBD1. V was pared by 4 bases and J by 11 bases, with 4 bases of the junction left unmatched. There are 12 residues in the CDR3. Per the germline V gene, CDR1 is LGHDT and CDR2 is YNNKEL (reference sequence). CDR3 residues: CASSPGQDKLFF. The CDR3 DNA reads TGTGCCAGCAGCCCCGGACAGGATAAACTGTTTTTT.

This sequence joins TRBV21-1 and TRBJ2-7. TRBV21-1 is designated a pseudogene. CDR3 length: 16 residues. The CDR3 sequence is CASSKGVKFSSYEQYF. For the CDR3, the DNA is TGTGCCAGCAGCAAAGGGGTTAAGTTTAGCTCCTACGAGCAGTACTTC.

The chain joins TRBV6-1 to TRBJ1-5; 11 bases are a match to TRBD1. Germline values: CDR1 MNHNS, CDR2 SASEGT. The V gene end was trimmed by 7 bases and the J gene end by 2 bases; junction bases not matched to a gene: 13. The CDR3 consists of 18 residues. DNA for the CDR3: TGTGCCAGCACCCCTAGATGGACAGGGGGCCTAGGCAATCAGCCCCAGCATTTT. It is translated as CASTPRWTGGLGNQPQHF.

This clonotype was seen once. The V and J genes are TRBV20-1 and TRBJ2-4, with 10 positions matching TRBD1. Looked up from germline, CDR1 is DFQATT and CDR2 is SNEGSKA (reference sequence). CDR3 length equals 14 residues. The ends lost 1 base at V and 6 bases at J; junction bases unmatched: 3. CDR3 sequence reads: CSARARTGGNIQYF. The DNA of the CDR3 is TGCAGTGCTAGAGCTCGGACAGGGGGAAACATTCAGTACTTC.

This clonotype showed up just a few times. At one end, the junction sequence differs from germline, possibly due to a read error. The chain uses TRBV4-1 and TRBJ2-3; perhaps TRBD2 as D (6 bases). Germline V CDR1 and CDR2: MGHRA, YSYEKL. The CDR3 length is 17 residues. CDR3 bases: TGCGCCAGTAGCCAAGTTCCCCTTGGGGACTTCACAGATACGCAGTATTTT. It translates to CASSQVPLGDFTDTQYF.

This clonotype was counted at least ten times. DNA for the CDR3: TGTGCCATCAGTGAGTCGGTCGCAGAATCCTACGAGCAGTACTTC. Translated: CAISESVAESYEQYF. V usage is TRBV10-3 and J usage is TRBJ2-7; D unclear. The germline V gene encodes CDR1 ENHRY and CDR2 SYGVKD. Between the trimmed V and J ends, which lost 0 bases and 1 base, there was a span of 10 bases. The CDR3 has 15 amino acids.

This clonotype was detected many times. This chain links TRBV20-1 with TRBJ1-4; D uncertain. Germline CDR1 DFQATT, CDR2 SNEGSKA (reference sequence). Deletions cut 6 bases from V and 0 bases from J, with 8 bases between. The CDR3 consists of 13 residues. CDR3 bases: TGCAGTGCGCGGACGGCAACTAATGAAAAACTGTTTTTT. This sequence encodes CSARTATNEKLFF.

This clonotype appeared a few times. The chain has TRBV10-3 and TRBJ2-1; 8 positions match TRBD1. The J call is uncertain, as TRBJ2-7 better fits the DNA end. CDR1 and CDR2 from the germline V gene are ENHRY and SYGVKD. This CDR3 is 15 amino acids long. Written as DNA, the CDR3 is TGTGCCATCAGCCAAGACAGGGGTCAATACAATGAGCAGTACTTC. Its protein product is CAISQDRGQYNEQYF.

The sample holds a few counts of this clonotype. CDR3 DNA: TGTGCCAGCAGCGGGGGATCGCACCAAGAGACCCAGTACTTC. This codes for CASSGGSHQETQYF. V is TRBV7-9 and J is TRBJ2-5; D possibly uses TRBD1 or TRBD2 (5 bases each). The V and J ends lost 5 bases and 0 bases respectively, with 10 bases between them. Germline V gene data show CDR1 as SEHNR and CDR2 as FQNEAQ (reference sequence). CDR3 length: 14 residues. The full variable domain, with the rest looked up from reference TRBV7-9 and TRBJ2-5, is DTGVSQNPRHKITKRGQNVTFRCDPISEHNRLYWYRQTLGQGPEFLTYFQNEAQLEKSRLLSDRFSAERPKGSFSTLEIQRTEQGDSAMYLCASSGGSHQETQYFGPGTRLLVL.

This chain links TRBV7-2 with TRBJ2-1; D gene ambiguous. Germline V gene sequence: CDR1 SGHTA, CDR2 FQGNSA. The CDR3 runs to 12 residues. V was shortened by 2 bases and J by 10 bases, with 9 bases between the two germline ends. As DNA, the CDR3 is TGTGCCAGCAGCTTAATCCCCCACGAGCAGTTCTTC. Translation gives CASSLIPHEQFF.

Notes on this clonotype: This may come from a read error, since a much larger clone is one base off. This sequence joins TRBV7-2 and TRBJ1-5; 9 bases are a match to TRBD1. Germline V gene data show CDR1 as SGHTA and CDR2 as FQGNSA. There are 14 residues in the CDR3. This CDR3 is CVSSGQGSNQPQHF. The CDR3 DNA reads as TGTGTCAGCAGCGGACAGGGGAGCAATCAGCCCCAGCATTTT.